The T cell receptor beta chain under discussion was sequenced for a study of shared clonotypes between healthy human individuals. Clones were read by immunoSEQ multiplex PCR, and TCRdb kept only the in-frame ones, dropping some. The sample has some 500,000 clones, around three quarters seen once; the top ten hold around 12%. This clone turned up a few times. The CDR3 consists of 19 residues. Trimming shortened V by 2 bases and J by 6 bases, and 25 bases separated the two germline ends. In germline, CDR1 is SGHTA, CDR2 FQGNSA. The chain combines TRBV7-2 with TRBJ2-2; D possibly uses TRBD1 or TRBD2 (6 bases each). The source is a woman aged 40-49 years in good health. Some clones in this sample may be carry-over from other donors' samples. The sequenced sample was PBMCs. The CDR3 reads CASSLKALTGASGSGELFF. Here the CDR3 DNA reads TGTGCCAGCAGCTTAAAGGCGCTCACGGGGGCCTCAGGGTCCGGGGAGCTGTTTTTT.